Below, 19 T cell receptor beta chains from the same sample are listed, as sequenced in a study of blood T cell repertoires in COVID-19 (dated by TCRdb to the early 2020s). Library preparation employed the immunoSEQ multiplex PCR assay. This is the immuneACCESS table as TCRdb keeps it, with only in-frame sequences that have V and J called. A part of the clones is gone; compared with another copy, unresolved V genes explain less than half, and the rest is unexplained. For this sample the table gives 250,000 to 350,000 clones, of which 80% to 90% were detected only once. The top ten clonotypes cover around 2% of the sample. Sequenced material: PBMCs or T cells enriched from blood (not recorded which). Every receptor here comes from a woman between 18 and 30 years old who had recovered from COVID-19.

The chain carries TRBV19 and TRBJ1-6; tentatively, D is TRBD1 (6 bases). The CDR3 runs to 15 residues. Trimming left V 2 bases short and J 9 bases short, with 14 bases between. Per germline, CDR1 LNHDA and CDR2 SQIVND (reference sequence). DNA for the CDR3: TGTGCCAGTAGTATACAGGGGTCCAGAGGTTCACCCCTCCACTTT. This codes for CASSIQGSRGSPLHF.

In this sample, this clone turned up a few times. This chain joins TRBV2 and TRBJ1-3, with 7 bases that match TRBD1. The CDR3 consists of 15 residues. Unmatched junction bases numbered 5, after V lost 6 bases and J lost 0 bases. Looked up from germline, CDR1 is SNHLY and CDR2 is FYNNEI. The CDR3: CASRDRPYSGNTIYF. The DNA for the CDR3 is TGTGCCAGCAGGGACAGGCCATACTCTGGAAACACCATATATTTT. Using reference TRBV2 and TRBJ1-3 for the parts outside the CDR3, the full variable domain is EPEVTQTPSHQVTQMGQEVILRCVPISNHLYFYWYRQILGQKVEFLVSFYNNEISEKSEIFDDQFSVERPDGSNFTLKIRSTKLEDSAMYFCASRDRPYSGNTIYFGEGSWLTVV.

This chain links TRBV28 with TRBJ2-3, with 7 positions matching TRBD1. J was trimmed by 10 bases and V by 2 bases; bases with no gene match: 6. This CDR3 comprises 13 residues. Germline assignment: CDR1 MDHEN and CDR2 SYDVKM. Here the CDR3 DNA reads TGTGCCAGCAGTTTACCAGGGGGTAGAGCGCAGTATTTT. This sequence encodes CASSLPGGRAQYF.

The chain combines TRBV6-4 with TRBJ2-7; the D gene is possibly TRBD1 (5 bases). Trimming shortened V by 0 bases and J by 4 bases, and 13 bases separated the two germline ends. CDR3 length: 15 residues. CDR1 is MRHNA, CDR2 SNTAGT, per germline. For the CDR3, the DNA is TGTGCCAGCAGTGACTCACGGCCGACAGATTACGAGCAGTACTTC. This codes for CASSDSRPTDYEQYF.

Turning to this clone: A read error may produce the germline difference seen at one junction end. The chain carries TRBV3-1 (or the pseudogene TRBV3-2) and TRBJ2-7; a weak D match, TRBD2 (6 bases). There are 14 residues in the CDR3. Germline V lookup: CDR1 LGHDT, CDR2 YNNKEL (reference sequence). DNA for the CDR3: TGTGCCAGCAGCCAAGGTTTGGGGGACTTTAATTGGTCGTTC. Translation gives CASSQGLGDFNWSF.

J is TRBJ1-1 and V is TRBV9; TRBD1 aligns across 8 bases. J lost 1 base, V lost 4 bases, and 6 bases had no gene match. Germline-derived CDR1 and CDR2 are SGDLS and YYNGEE. This CDR3 spans 15 amino acids. This chain's CDR3 is CASSPGTGRNTEAFF. The CDR3 nucleotides are TGTGCCAGCAGCCCTGGGACAGGCCGGAACACTGAAGCTTTCTTT.

V usage is TRBV4-1 and J usage is TRBJ2-7; D call uncertain. Deletions cut 1 base from V and 2 bases from J, with 9 bases between. CDR3 length: 14 amino acids. CDR1 and CDR2 from the germline V gene are MGHRA and YSYEKL. CDR3 in amino acids: CASSQVPGPYEQYF. In DNA form, the CDR3 reads TGCGCCAGCAGCCAAGTTCCAGGCCCCTACGAGCAGTACTTC.

The V and J genes are TRBV7-2 and TRBJ1-3; tentatively, D is TRBD1 (6 bases). Per the germline V gene, CDR1 is SGHTA and CDR2 is FQGNSA. The ends were cut back, 5 bases at V and 3 bases at J, with 14 bases in the middle. This CDR3 contains 15 residues. The CDR3 nucleotides read TGTGCCAGCAGCCTTTGGACAGTCGGTGGAAACACCATATATTTT. Protein: CASSLWTVGGNTIYF.

The gene calls are TRBV7-6 and TRBJ2-1, with D possibly TRBD2 on 6 matching bases. Trimming took off 0 bases at V and 6 bases at J, with 9 bases between the two ends. CDR3 size: 14 residues. Germline assignment: CDR1 SGHVS and CDR2 FNYEAQ. The CDR3 sequence: CASSLALGGNEQFF. The CDR3 region has the DNA TGTGCCAGCAGCTTAGCGCTCGGGGGCAATGAGCAGTTCTTC.

This chain connects TRBV11-2 to TRBJ2-2; 10 bases line up with TRBD2. Germline V gives CDR1 SGHAT, CDR2 FQNNGV. The CDR3 runs to 15 residues. The J segment lost 6 bases and the V segment lost 5 bases, leaving 6 bases of the junction unmatched. The CDR3 region is CASSITSGVAGELFF. Here the CDR3 DNA reads TGTGCCAGCAGCATTACTAGCGGGGTCGCCGGGGAGCTGTTTTTT.

This rearrangement joins TRBV2 to TRBJ1-5; the match to TRBD1 covers 7 bases. The CDR3 totals 15 residues. Trimming at V came to 8 bases and at J to 0 bases, leaving 7 bases not matched to a gene. CDR1 and CDR2 (germline): SNHLY, FYNNEI. The CDR3 protein is CASAEGAYSNQPQHF. For the CDR3, the DNA is TGTGCCAGCGCCGAGGGGGCTTATAGCAATCAGCCCCAGCATTTT.

The chain uses TRBV2 and TRBJ2-7; 7 bases match TRBD2. This CDR3 spans 15 amino acids. V shed 6 bases and J 4 bases; nucleotides not matched to a gene: 12. Germline V gives CDR1 SNHLY, CDR2 FYNNEI. The CDR3 spells CASSQSGVTPYEQYF. The CDR3 nucleotides are TGTGCCAGCAGCCAAAGCGGGGTTACTCCGTACGAGCAGTACTTC.

A remark on this clone: At one boundary the junction diverges from the germline segment, which might be a read error. The genes are TRBV18 and TRBJ1-6, with a weak D call TRBD1 (5 bases). This CDR3 is built from 14 residues. Germline-derived CDR1 and CDR2 are KGHSH and LQKENI. CDR3 nucleotide sequence: TGTGCCAGCGCACCCGGGGGGGATAATTCACCCCTCCACTTT. Translating gives CASAPGGDNSPLHF.

This chain uses TRBV28 with TRBJ1-1; maybe TRBD1 (6 bases). Germline assignment: CDR1 MDHEN and CDR2 SYDVKM. The length of the CDR3 is 16 residues. V lost 4 bases to trimming and J lost 0 bases, with 15 bases between them. Here the CDR3 reads CASSYPIGGVNTEAFF. CDR3 DNA: TGTGCCAGCAGTTATCCAATAGGGGGAGTGAACACTGAAGCTTTCTTT.

This chain joins TRBV6-5 and TRBJ2-2; D unresolved. V was shortened by 6 bases and J by 1 base, with 9 bases between the two germline ends. Germline V gives CDR1 MNHEY, CDR2 SVGAGI. This CDR3 contains 14 residues. CDR3 nucleotide sequence: TGTGCCAGCAGGCGCGCCGTGAACACCGGGGAGCTGTTTTTT. This encodes CASRRAVNTGELFF.

The chain recombines TRBV6-6 with TRBJ1-2; D perhaps matches TRBD1 (6 bases). Trimming left V 7 bases short and J 2 bases short, with 11 bases between. The CDR3 covers 13 residues. Germline CDR1 reads MNHNY; CDR2 reads SVGAGI (reference sequence). The CDR3 nucleotides are TGTGCCAGCAAGGGGGAAGGGAACTATGGCTACACCTTC. Its translation: CASKGEGNYGYTF.

The genes are TRBV11-2 and TRBJ2-7, with D maybe TRBD1 (5 bases). V lost 6 bases and J 9 bases, leaving 15 bases between the germline ends. Looked up from germline, CDR1 is SGHAT and CDR2 is FQNNGV. CDR3 size: 12 residues. CDR3 bases: TGTGCCAGCAGTCCCCAGGGTTCTAGGCAGTACTTC. The encoded protein is CASSPQGSRQYF.

The rearrangement uses TRBV21-1 and TRBJ1-1; TRBD1 was called by the table and not checked on the DNA. TRBV21-1 is recorded as a pseudogene. CDR3 length equals 16 residues. CDR3 sequence: CASSKTKPQMNTEAFF. In DNA, the CDR3 is TGTGCCAGCAGCAAAACAAAGCCACAGATGAACACTGAAGCTTTCTTT.

The J gene is TRBJ2-1, the V gene TRBV19; tentatively, D is TRBD1 (8 bases). This CDR3 has 16 residues. Trimming stripped 9 bases from V and 0 bases from J, with 18 bases between. CDR1 is LNHDA, CDR2 SQIVND, per germline (reference sequence). For the CDR3, the DNA is TGTGCCAGCGCCAACAGGGGGGGAAGCTCCTACAATGAGCAGTTCTTC. Translating it yields CASANRGGSSYNEQFF.